This TCR beta chain was identified in a study of patients and donors after allogeneic stem cell transplantation. With respect to this clonotype: A much more abundant neighbour one base away suggests this may be a read error.

TCRdb re-called the RT-PCR reads with MiXCR, one entry per CDR3 protein. This sample carries some 60,000 distinct CDR3 sequences, about an eighth of them seen once, and the ten largest clones take about a third. Germline CDR1 LGHDT, CDR2 YNNKEL (reference sequence). The V gene lost 3 bases and the J gene lost 6 bases, with 12 bases spanning the gap. The CDR3 is 14 residues long. This chain links TRBV3-1 with TRBJ1-5; no firm D call. The origin of this receptor is a human donor who was either an allogeneic HSCT recipient or a stem cell or donor lymphocyte infusion donor (not recorded which). It is not recorded whose cells these are; they may come from a transplant donor. Input material: blood, either unsorted or a sorted T cell fraction (not recorded which). CDR3: CASSQGGGSQPQHF. Here the CDR3 DNA reads TGTGCCAGCAGCCAGGGAGGAGGTAGTCAGCCCCAGCATTTT. Full variable domain (remainder filled in from reference TRBV3-1 and TRBJ1-5): DTAVSQTPKYLVTQMGNDKSIKCEQNLGHDTMYWYKQDSKKFLKIMFSYNNKELIINETVPNRFSPKSPDKAHLNLHINSLELGDSAVYFCASSQGGGSQPQHFGDGTRLSIL.